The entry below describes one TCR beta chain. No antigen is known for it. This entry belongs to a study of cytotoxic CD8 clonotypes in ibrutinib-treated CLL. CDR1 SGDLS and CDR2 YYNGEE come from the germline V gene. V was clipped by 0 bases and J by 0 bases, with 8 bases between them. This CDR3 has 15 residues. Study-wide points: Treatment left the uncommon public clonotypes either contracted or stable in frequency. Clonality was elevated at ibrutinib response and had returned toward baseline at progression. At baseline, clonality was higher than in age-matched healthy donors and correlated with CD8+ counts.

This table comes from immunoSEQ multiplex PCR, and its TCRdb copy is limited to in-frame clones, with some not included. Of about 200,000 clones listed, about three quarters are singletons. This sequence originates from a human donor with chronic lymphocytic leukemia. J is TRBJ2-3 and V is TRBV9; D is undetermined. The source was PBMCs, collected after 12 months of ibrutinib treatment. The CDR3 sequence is CASSVVEVSTDTQYF. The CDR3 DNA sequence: TGTGCCAGCAGCGTAGTCGAGGTTAGCACAGATACGCAGTATTTT.